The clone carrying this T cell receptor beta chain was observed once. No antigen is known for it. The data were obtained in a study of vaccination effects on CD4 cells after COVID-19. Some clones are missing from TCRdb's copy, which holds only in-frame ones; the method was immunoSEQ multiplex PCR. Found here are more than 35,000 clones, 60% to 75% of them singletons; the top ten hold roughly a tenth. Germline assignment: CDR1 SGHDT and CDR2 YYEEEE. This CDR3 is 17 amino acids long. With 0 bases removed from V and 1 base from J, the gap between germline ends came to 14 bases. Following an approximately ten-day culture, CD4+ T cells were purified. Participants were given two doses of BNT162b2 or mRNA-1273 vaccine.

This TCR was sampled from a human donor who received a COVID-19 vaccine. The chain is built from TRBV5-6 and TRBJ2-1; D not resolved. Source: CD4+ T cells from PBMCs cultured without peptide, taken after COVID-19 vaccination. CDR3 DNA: TGTGCCAGCAGCTTGGATGTGGGGTTACTGTCCTACAATGAGCAGTTCTTC. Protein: CASSLDVGLLSYNEQFF.